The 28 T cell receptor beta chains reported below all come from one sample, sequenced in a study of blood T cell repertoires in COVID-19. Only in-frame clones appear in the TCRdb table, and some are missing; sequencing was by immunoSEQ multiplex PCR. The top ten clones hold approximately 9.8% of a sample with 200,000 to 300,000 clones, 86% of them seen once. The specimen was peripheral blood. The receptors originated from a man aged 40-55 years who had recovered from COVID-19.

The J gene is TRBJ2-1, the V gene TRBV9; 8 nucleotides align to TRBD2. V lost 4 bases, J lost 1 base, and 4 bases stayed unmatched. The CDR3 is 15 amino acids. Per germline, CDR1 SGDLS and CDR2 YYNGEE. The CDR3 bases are TGTGCCAGCAGCAAAACGGGGGGGTCCTACAATGAGCAGTTCTTC. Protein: CASSKTGGSYNEQFF.

The CDR3 region is CASSLDEVYGYTF. The CDR3, as DNA: TGTGCCAGCAGTTTAGACGAGGTGTATGGCTACACCTTC. The genes are TRBV12-3 or TRBV12-4 and TRBJ1-2; D is unresolved. Trimming removed 1 base from V and 5 bases from J, with 8 bases in between. This CDR3 is 13 amino acids long.

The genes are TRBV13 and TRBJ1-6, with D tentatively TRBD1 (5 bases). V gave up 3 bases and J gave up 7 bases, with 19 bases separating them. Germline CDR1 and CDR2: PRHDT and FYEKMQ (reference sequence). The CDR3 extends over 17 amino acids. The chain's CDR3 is CASSLGSVGLGNSPLHF. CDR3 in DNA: TGTGCCAGCAGCTTGGGCTCGGTGGGACTCGGGAATTCACCCCTCCACTTT. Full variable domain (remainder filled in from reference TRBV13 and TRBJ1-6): AAGVIQSPRHLIKEKRETATLKCYPIPRHDTVYWYQQGPGQDPQFLISFYEKMQSDKGSIPDRFSAQQFSDYHSELNMSSLELGDSALYFCASSLGSVGLGNSPLHFGNGTRLTVT.

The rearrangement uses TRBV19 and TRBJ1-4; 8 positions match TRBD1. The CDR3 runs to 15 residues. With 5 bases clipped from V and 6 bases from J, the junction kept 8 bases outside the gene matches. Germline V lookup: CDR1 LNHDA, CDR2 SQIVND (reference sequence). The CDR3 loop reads CASSAGRGQHEKLFF. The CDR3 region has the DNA TGTGCCAGTAGTGCCGGCAGGGGGCAGCATGAAAAACTGTTTTTT.

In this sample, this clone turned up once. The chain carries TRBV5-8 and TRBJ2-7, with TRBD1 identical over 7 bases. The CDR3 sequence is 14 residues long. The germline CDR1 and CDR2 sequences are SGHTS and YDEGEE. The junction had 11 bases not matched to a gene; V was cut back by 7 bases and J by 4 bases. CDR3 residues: CASHFGTEDYEQYF. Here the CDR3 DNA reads TGTGCCAGCCACTTCGGGACAGAGGATTACGAGCAGTACTTC.

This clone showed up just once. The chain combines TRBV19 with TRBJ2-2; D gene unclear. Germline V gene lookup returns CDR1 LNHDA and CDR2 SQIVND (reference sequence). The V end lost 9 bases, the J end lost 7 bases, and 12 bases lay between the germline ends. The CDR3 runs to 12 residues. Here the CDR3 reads CASGTAFGELFF. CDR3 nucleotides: TGTGCCAGCGGAACAGCATTCGGGGAGCTGTTTTTT.

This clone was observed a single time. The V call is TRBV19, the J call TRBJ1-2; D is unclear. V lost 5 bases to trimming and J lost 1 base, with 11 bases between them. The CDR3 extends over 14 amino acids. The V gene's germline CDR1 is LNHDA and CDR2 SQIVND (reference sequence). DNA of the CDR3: TGTGCCAGTAGTGTCGGGAATTATAACTATGGCTACACCTTC. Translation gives CASSVGNYNYGYTF.

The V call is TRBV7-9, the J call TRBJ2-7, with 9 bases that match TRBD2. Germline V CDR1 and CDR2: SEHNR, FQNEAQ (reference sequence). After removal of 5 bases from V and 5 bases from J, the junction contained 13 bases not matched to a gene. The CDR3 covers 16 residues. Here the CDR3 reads CASSLGPLAGRDEQYF. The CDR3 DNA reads TGTGCCAGCAGCCTAGGCCCCCTAGCGGGAAGGGACGAGCAGTACTTC. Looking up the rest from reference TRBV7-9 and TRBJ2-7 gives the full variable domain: DTGVSQNPRHKITKRGQNVTFRCDPISEHNRLYWYRQTLGQGPEFLTYFQNEAQLEKSRLLSDRFSAERPKGSFSTLEIQRTEQGDSAMYLCASSLGPLAGRDEQYFGPGTRLTVT.

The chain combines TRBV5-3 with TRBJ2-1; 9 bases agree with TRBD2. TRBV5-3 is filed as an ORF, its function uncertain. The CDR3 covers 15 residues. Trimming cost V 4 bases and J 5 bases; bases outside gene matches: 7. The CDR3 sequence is CARSRRTSVDNEQFF. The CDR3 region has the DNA TGTGCCAGAAGCAGAAGGACTAGCGTAGACAATGAGCAGTTCTTC.

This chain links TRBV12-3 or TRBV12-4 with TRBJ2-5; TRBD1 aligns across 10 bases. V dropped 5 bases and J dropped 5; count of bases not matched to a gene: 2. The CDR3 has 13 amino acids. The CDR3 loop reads CASSVGQGETQYF. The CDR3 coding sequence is TGTGCCAGCAGTGTGGGACAGGGGGAGACCCAGTACTTC.

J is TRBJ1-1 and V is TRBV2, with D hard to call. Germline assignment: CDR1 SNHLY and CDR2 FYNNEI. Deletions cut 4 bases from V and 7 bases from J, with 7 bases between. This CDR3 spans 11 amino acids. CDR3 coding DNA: TGTGCCAGCAGTGTACACCTTGAAGCTTTCTTT. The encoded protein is CASSVHLEAFF.

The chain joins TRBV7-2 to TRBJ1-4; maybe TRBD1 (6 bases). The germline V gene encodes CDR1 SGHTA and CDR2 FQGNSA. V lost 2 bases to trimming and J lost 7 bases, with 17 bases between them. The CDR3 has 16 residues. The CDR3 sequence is CASSLRDIRWGEKLFF. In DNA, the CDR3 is TGTGCCAGCAGCTTACGGGACATCCGGTGGGGTGAAAAACTGTTTTTT.

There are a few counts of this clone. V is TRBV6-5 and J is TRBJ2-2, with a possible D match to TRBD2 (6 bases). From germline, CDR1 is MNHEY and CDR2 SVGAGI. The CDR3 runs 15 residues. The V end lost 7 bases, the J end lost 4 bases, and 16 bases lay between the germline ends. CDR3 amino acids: CASTRGGGGTGELFF. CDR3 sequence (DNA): TGTGCCAGCACCCGGGGAGGTGGAGGCACCGGGGAGCTGTTTTTT.

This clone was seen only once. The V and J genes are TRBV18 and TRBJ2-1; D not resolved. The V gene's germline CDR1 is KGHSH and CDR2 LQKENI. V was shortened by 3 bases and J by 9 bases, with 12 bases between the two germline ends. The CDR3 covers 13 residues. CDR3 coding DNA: TGTGCCAGCTCACCCTACCTCACGGGTGAGCAGTTCTTC. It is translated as CASSPYLTGEQFF.

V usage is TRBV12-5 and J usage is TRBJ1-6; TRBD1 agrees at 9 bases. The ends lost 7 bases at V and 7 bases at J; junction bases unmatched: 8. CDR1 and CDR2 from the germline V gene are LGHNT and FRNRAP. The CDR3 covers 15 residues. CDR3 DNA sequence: TGTGCTAGTGCCCCCGGGACAGGGTGGAATTCACCCCTCCACTTT. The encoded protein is CASAPGTGWNSPLHF.

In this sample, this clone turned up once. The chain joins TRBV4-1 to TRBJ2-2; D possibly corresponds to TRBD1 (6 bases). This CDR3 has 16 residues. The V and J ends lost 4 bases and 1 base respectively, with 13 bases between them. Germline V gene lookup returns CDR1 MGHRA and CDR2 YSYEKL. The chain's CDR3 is CASSLNDRLNTGELFF. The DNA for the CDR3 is TGCGCCAGCAGCCTTAATGACAGGCTGAACACCGGGGAGCTGTTTTTT.

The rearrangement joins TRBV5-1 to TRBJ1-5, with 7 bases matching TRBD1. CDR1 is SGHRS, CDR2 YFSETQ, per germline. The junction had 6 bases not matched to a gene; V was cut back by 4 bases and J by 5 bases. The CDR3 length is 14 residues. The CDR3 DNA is TGCGCCAGCAGCACCGGACAGGCGGATCAGCCCCAGCATTTT. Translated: CASSTGQADQPQHF.

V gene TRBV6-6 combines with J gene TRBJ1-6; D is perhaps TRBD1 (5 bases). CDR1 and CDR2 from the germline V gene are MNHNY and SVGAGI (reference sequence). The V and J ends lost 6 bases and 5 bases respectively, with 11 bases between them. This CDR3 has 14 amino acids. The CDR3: CASRQDPDNSPLHF. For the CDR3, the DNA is TGTGCCAGCAGACAGGACCCCGATAATTCACCCCTCCACTTT.

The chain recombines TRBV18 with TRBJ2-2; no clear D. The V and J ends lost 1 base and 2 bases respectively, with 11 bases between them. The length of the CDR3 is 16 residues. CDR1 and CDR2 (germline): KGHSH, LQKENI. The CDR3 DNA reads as TGTGCCAGCTCACCACTCCGAGACACCAACACCGGGGAGCTGTTTTTT. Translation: CASSPLRDTNTGELFF.

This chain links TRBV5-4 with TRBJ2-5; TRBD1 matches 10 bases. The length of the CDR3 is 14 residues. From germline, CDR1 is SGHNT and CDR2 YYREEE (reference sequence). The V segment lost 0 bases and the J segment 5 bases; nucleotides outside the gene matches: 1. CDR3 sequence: CASSLEGQGETQYF. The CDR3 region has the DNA TGTGCCAGCAGCTTGGAGGGACAGGGGGAGACCCAGTACTTC. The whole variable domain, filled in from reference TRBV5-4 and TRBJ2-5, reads ETGVTQSPTHLIKTRGQQVTLRCSSQSGHNTVSWYQQALGQGPQFIFQYYREEENGRGNFPPRFSGLQFPNYSSELNVNALELDDSALYLCASSLEGQGETQYFGPGTRLLVL.

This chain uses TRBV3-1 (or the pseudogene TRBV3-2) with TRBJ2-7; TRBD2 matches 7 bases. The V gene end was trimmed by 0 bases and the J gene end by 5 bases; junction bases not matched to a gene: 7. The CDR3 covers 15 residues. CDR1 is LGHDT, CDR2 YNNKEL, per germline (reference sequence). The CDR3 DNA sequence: TGTGCCAGCAGCCAAGACGGTGGGAGGGCCCACGAGCAGTACTTC. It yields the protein CASSQDGGRAHEQYF.

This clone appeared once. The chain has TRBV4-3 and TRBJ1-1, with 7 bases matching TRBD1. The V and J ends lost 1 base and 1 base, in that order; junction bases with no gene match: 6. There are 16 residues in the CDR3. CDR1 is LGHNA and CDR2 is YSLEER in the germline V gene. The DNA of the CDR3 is TGCGCCAGCAGCCAAGGAGACAGGGTGGGGAACACTGAAGCTTTCTTT. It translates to CASSQGDRVGNTEAFF.

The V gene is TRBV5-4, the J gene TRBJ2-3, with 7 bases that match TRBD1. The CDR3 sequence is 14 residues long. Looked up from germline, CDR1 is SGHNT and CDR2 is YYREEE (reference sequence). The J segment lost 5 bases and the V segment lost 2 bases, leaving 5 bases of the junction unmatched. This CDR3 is CASSLRDREDTQYF. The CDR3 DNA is TGTGCCAGCAGCTTACGGGACAGAGAAGATACGCAGTATTTT.

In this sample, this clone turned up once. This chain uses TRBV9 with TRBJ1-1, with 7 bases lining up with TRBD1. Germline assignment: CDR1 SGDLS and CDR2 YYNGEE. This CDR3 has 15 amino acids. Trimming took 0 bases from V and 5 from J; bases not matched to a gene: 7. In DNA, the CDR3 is TGTGCCAGCAGCGTAGGAGGGGGCTCGGGAACTGAAGCTTTCTTT. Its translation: CASSVGGGSGTEAFF.

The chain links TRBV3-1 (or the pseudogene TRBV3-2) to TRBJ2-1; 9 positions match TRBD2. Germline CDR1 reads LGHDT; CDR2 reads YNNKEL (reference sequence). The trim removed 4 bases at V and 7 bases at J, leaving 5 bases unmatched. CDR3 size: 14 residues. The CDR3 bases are TGTGCCAGCAGCCGCGGGAGGGCCGAGAATGAGCAGTTCTTC. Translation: CASSRGRAENEQFF.

The CDR3 region has the DNA TGTGCCAGCTCACCGGGGACTAGCGGGAGGGCCGCGAATGAGCAGTTCTTC. Its translation is CASSPGTSGRAANEQFF. V gene TRBV18 combines with J gene TRBJ2-1; 16 nucleotides align to TRBD2. This CDR3 spans 17 amino acids. Germline CDR1 KGHSH, CDR2 LQKENI. With 3 bases clipped from V and 7 bases from J, the junction kept 6 bases outside the gene matches.

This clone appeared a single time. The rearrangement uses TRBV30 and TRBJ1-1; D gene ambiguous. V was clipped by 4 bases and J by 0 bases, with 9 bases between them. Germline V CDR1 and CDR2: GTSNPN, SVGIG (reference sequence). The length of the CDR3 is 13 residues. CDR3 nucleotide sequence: TGTGCCTGGACTTTACAGATGAACACTGAAGCTTTCTTT. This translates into CAWTLQMNTEAFF.

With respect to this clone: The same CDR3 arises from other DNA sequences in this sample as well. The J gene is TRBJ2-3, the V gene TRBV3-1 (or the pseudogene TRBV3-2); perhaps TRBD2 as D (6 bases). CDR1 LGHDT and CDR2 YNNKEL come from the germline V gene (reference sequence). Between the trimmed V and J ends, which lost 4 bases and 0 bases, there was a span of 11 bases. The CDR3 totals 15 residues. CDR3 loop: CASSLTSGSTDTQYF. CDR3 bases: TGTGCCAGCAGCCTGACTAGTGGTAGCACAGATACGCAGTATTTT.